The present entry profiles one T cell receptor beta chain with its context. Its cognate antigen has yet to be identified. Base qualities are not at hand, and no much larger clone is one base apart. The CDR3, from cysteine to phenylalanine, totals 18 residues. The retained sequence is limited to the CDR3, 54 bases, with the frame set at the first base. V is reduced by 4 bases and J by 0 bases, leaving a spacing of 17 bases between them. In the germline V gene, CDR1 corresponds to SGDLS and CDR2 to YYNGEE. The cohort consisted of 670 or so healthy bone marrow donors. At the time of sampling, every cohort member was nominally healthy, though immune exposures that went unrecorded were likely present. The donor was CMV seropositive and was included in the group of 250 to 350 seropositive cohort members. A peripheral blood sample was collected from each donor, and TCR beta sequencing was performed on peripheral blood mononuclear cells. Genomic DNA extraction from the blood cell samples was performed with the Qiagen DNeasy Blood Extraction Kit.

The data were taken from a study of cytomegalovirus exposure and HLA in healthy donors (dated by TCRdb to the late 2010s). In terms of the full investigation: In an earlier analysis of roughly 500 of the donors, 276 Gb of sequence data and 90 million to 120 million unique TCR beta sequences from about 179 million T cells were reported. The later analysis used no new phenotypic data to find candidate immune exposures, relying instead on TCR beta sequences and their occurrence across donors. To decide whether each TCR beta V gene segment behaved as functional or pseudogenic, an earlier analysis of fewer than 750 of the donors relied on high-throughput TCR beta sequencing. An early release that covered about 600 HLA-typed donors contained 250 to 350 gigabases of sequencing data and approximately 85 million unique TCR sequences. A later genetic analysis used genome-wide SNP genotypes for about 65% of the roughly 670 donors, treating that subset as a discovery cohort. Alongside the repertoire data, information on donor age, sex, ethnicity and CMV serostatus was compiled. HLA typing covered class I and class II loci at four-digit resolution. To predict cytomegalovirus infection status, the study combined high-throughput TCR immunosequencing, statistical association of individual TCRs with disease status, and machine learning. All discovery cohort repertoires had been generated on a single sequencing platform. Four to six DR-DQ haplotypes were handled as single units for association and clustering, since linkage in the cohort was strong. Among the approximately 430 genotyped donors, around 79% belonged to the genetic ancestry cluster associated with self-reported Caucasian donors. Among about 390 genotyped donors of the cohort, an average of around 240,000 unique TCR beta nucleotide sequences were sequenced per donor, roughly a sixth of them non-productive. In addition to the first cohort of hundreds of subjects, a separate validation cohort of under 150 different subjects was used. A later analysis re-analyzed previously published TCR beta repertoires from 650 to 800 donors and added high-resolution HLA genotyping to study TCR occurrence patterns. The study was designed to test whether signatures of past pathogen exposure could be identified by cataloging public T cell receptors. The T cell repertoires of 550 to 850 subjects were profiled by immunosequencing and related to cytomegalovirus serostatus. The number of typed donors differed by locus: about 629-630 for A, B, C, DRB1 and DQB1; approximately 540 for DQA1; approximately 600 for DPA1; and some 450 for DPB1.

Library preparation employed the immunoSEQ multiplex PCR assay. For the multiplex PCR, a mixture combining 60 forward primers for TCR Vbeta segments and 13 reverse primers for TCR Jbeta segments was used. The CDR3 region of rearranged TCR beta genes was amplified from genomic DNA by a multiplex PCR assay. The amplified TCR beta libraries were sequenced on the Illumina HiSeq System as 87-base-pair reads. As for the original processing: A later analysis tallied approximately 87 million unique TCR beta chains across the approximately 670 repertoires, and about 12 million of those chains were shared by two or more donors. Raw reads were error-corrected and collapsed into unique sequences by a nearest-neighbor algorithm in which closely related sequences were merged to remove PCR and sequencing errors. V, D and J gene segments were assigned by aligning CDR3 sequences to IMGT reference sequences. Each retained sequence needed at least a six-nucleotide match to both a V gene segment and a J gene segment. Rearrangements were classified as productive when the CDR3 lacked stop codons and remained in frame with V and J, and all other rearrangements were classified as non-productive. Following IMGT convention, CDR3 was defined as the stretch from the second conserved V-encoded cysteine up to the conserved J-encoded phenylalanine. In an earlier analysis of more than 550 of the donors, sequences lacking an unambiguous match to a single V gene segment were excluded. In an earlier analysis of 587 of the donors, V segments were called functional above 56.7% productive rearrangements and were called segregating when the between-donor standard deviation exceeded 5%. To diagnose cytomegalovirus status from the catalog of TCR beta chain sequences, a statistical classification framework was built. In a later analysis, V and J genes were assigned by comparing TCR nucleotide sequences against IMGT/GENE-DB human TR gene sequences. The TCRdist pipeline was used in a later analysis to assign CDR3 sequences and most-parsimonious VDJ recombination scenarios. In a later analysis, each TCR beta chain was defined by its CDR3 amino acid sequence together with its V-gene family, and reads lacking a unique V-gene family were excluded. A later analysis removed 592 highly shared, low-generation-probability nucleotide sequences to deal with suspected cross-contamination and a sequencing artifact. For each public chain, a later analysis derived a clonal expansion index from normalized ranks of inferred template counts within each repertoire. In a later analysis, generation probabilities were computed using a VDJ recombination model fitted to out-of-frame rearrangements, and the results were checked against IGoR. In a later analysis, TCR-TCR, TCR-HLA and TCR-CMV co-occurrence was scored with hypergeometric tests, and a repertoire-size bias correction was applied to TCR pairs. False discovery rates were estimated in a later analysis by permuting HLA or CMV assignments 20 times. In a later analysis, co-occurring TCRs were grouped using DBSCAN, and TCRdist sequence similarity was added for clustering within HLA-allele-positive subsets. Co-occurrence clustering excluded repertoires with fewer than 30,000 or more than 120,000 public chains, plus five with anomalous nucleotide sharing. This immuneACCESS table, as held by TCRdb, lists in-frame sequences with V and J called but not all clones. Of the missing ones, under half trace to an unresolved V gene in checked studies; the others have no known cause. That table supplies the V and J calls and clone size; D and trimming were determined from the DNA. This sample holds 150,000 to 160,000 clones; approximately 80% were observed only once. 5.5% to 8.5% of the sample goes to the ten largest clones.

Results the study describes overall, beyond this receptor: A later genetic analysis reported fewer N-insertions in productive TCRs among donors in an Asian-associated ancestry cluster than the approximately 700-donor mean. Some 16 rarely observed V segments, including chromosome 9 orphons, were excluded from the earlier analysis of about 610 of the donors because counts were too low. The 87-base-pair reads could not distinguish some IMGT-functional V segments, including TRBV6-2 and TRBV6-3, so those segments were excluded. When HLA alleles, especially DR and DQ, strongly co-occurred, TCR associations were difficult to assign to individual alleles. The cohort was sequenced for TCR beta chains only, and without alpha or paired-chain data the features that could be detected were limited. According to a later analysis, parvovirus B19, influenza, CMV and Epstein-Barr virus appeared linked to several top co-occurrence clusters. It was suggested by the authors that the approach could potentially be generalized to other disease states and immunological phenotypes. Most TCR sequences were observed very rarely across donors, whereas some public TCRs were present in many individuals. In the study, approximately 160 TCR beta chains were listed as associated with cytomegalovirus. Presence/absence analyses assumed roughly uniform sequencing depth across donors, an assumption that may not hold. A further reported finding was that TCR beta sequences accurately predicted the HLA-A and HLA-B alleles for most subjects in the first cohort. The classifier was reported to diagnose cytomegalovirus status with high specificity and sensitivity in both the original and validation cohorts. In a later analysis, TCR association rates were found to vary across HLA loci, with the most associated TCRs seen for DRB1 alleles and the fewest for HLA-C alleles. In a later analysis, HLA-associated TCR beta chains showed more clonal expansion and lower generation probabilities than non-associated chains that were equally common. Linkage disequilibrium might explain the correlated functional status among segregating V segments, but an unknown experimental factor could not be excluded. Three of the identified cytomegalovirus-associated TCR beta chains were confirmed in vitro to be specific for cytomegalovirus antigens. HLA typing was unavailable for some donors at each locus, so association tests used only the typed subset. At a false discovery rate of 0.05, a later analysis linked 16,000 or so TCR beta sequences to specific HLA alleles. Broadly in line with IMGT annotations, most TCR beta V segments showed up in productive rearrangements about 87% or about 30% of the time in an earlier analysis of several hundred of the donors. A later genetic analysis associated a missense DCLRE1C variant with V-gene and J-gene trimming of TCR beta chains, and an independent cohort replicated the association. A later analysis found that most CMV-associated TCR beta chains appeared HLA-restricted, with HLA associations seemingly driven largely by CMV exposure. Immune exposure information for the cohort was limited to CMV serostatus. A group of highly shared sequence variants was considered likely to be a technical artifact of the sequencing pipeline.

The chain couples TRBV9 to TRBJ2-6; no confident D gene assignment can be made. The TCR originated in a woman aged 45 to 65 in good health and CMV-seropositive. The source material was PBMCs. The CDR3 reads CASSPRLTQSSGANVLTF. The sequence in DNA is TGTGCCAGCAGCCCTAGACTGACTCAAAGCTCTGGGGCCAACGTCCTGACTTTC.